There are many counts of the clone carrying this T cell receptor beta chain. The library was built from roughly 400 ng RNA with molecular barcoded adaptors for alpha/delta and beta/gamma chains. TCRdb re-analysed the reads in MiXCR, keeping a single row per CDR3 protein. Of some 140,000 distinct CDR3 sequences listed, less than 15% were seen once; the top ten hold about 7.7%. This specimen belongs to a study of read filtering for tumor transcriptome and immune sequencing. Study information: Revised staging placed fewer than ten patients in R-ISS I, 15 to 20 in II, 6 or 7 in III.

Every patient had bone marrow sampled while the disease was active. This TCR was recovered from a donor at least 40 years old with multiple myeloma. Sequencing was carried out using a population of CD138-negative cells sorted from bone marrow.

In DNA form, the CDR3 reads TGCGCCAGCAGCCCCGGGACTAGCGGGATAATCGGTGAGCAGTTCTTC. Its translation: CASSPGTSGIIGEQFF. The chain combines TRBV5-1 with TRBJ2-1; 13 bases line up with TRBD2. The CDR3 has 16 residues. V shed 4 bases and J 9 bases; nucleotides not matched to a gene: 10. Per the germline V gene, CDR1 is SGHRS and CDR2 is YFSETQ.